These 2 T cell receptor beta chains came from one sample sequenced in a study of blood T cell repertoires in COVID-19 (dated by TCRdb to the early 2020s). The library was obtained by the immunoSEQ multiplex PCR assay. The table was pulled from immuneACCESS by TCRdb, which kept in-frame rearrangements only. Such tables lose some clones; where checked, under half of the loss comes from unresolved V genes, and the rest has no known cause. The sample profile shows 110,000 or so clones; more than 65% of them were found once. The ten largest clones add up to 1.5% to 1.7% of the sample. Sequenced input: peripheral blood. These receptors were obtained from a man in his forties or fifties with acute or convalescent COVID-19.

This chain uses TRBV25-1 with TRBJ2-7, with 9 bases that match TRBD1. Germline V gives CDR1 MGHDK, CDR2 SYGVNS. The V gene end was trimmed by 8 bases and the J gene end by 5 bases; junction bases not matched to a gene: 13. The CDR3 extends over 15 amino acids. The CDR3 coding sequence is TGTGCCAGCCCCCTCCGGGACAGGGCAAGCAACGAGCAGTACGTC. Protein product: CASPLRDRASNEQYV.

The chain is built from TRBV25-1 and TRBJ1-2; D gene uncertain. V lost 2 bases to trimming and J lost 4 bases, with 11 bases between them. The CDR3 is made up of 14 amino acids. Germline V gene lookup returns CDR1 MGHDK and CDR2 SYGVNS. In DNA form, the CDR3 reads TGTGCCAGCAGTGAAGATGAACAAGTCTATGGCTACACCTTC. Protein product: CASSEDEQVYGYTF.